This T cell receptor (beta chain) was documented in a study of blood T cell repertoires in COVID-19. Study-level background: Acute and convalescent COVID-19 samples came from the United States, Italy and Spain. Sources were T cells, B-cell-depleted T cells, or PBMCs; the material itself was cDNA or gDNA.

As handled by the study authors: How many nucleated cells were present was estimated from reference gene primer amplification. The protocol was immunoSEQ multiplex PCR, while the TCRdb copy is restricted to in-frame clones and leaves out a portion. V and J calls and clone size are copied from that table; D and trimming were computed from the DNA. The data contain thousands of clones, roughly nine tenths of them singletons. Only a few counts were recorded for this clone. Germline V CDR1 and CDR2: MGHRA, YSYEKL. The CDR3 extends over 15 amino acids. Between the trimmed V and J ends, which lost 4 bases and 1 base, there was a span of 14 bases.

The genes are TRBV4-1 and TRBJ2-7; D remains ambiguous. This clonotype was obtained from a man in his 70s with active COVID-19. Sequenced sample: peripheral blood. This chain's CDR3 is CASSRVEGASYEQYF. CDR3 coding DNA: TGCGCCAGCAGCCGGGTCGAAGGAGCATCCTACGAGCAGTACTTC.